Presented here are 19 T cell receptor beta chains from one specimen sequenced in a study of T cell responses to AZD1222 COVID-19 vaccine. Method: immunoSEQ multiplex PCR; TCRdb's copy keeps in-frame clones and lacks some. The table lists roughly 150,000 clones, 70% to 90% of them singletons, with 5.1% in the top ten. Sequenced material: peripheral blood, taken on day 0 of AZD1222 vaccination. These receptors were taken from an adult in good health.

The rearrangement links TRBV9 to TRBJ1-1; D remains unclear. This CDR3 is 15 amino acids long. Germline V gives CDR1 SGDLS, CDR2 YYNGEE. V dropped 3 bases and J dropped 2 bases, with 14 bases sitting between them. CDR3 sequence (DNA): TGTGCCAGCAGCGCCCTTGGCAGCGACAACACTGAAGCTTTCTTT. Encoded protein: CASSALGSDNTEAFF.

The CDR3 nucleotides read TGTGCCAGCAGCCTTGATAGCGGGCAGATGACCCAGTACTTC. Translation gives CASSLDSGQMTQYF. This chain uses TRBV7-3 with TRBJ2-5; 7 bases align to TRBD2. The CDR3 is 14 amino acids. V was pared by 5 bases and J by 7 bases, with 10 bases of the junction left unmatched. The V gene's germline CDR1 is SGHTA and CDR2 FQGTGA. The full variable domain, its missing parts supplied by reference TRBV7-3 and TRBJ2-5, is GAGVSQTPSNKVTEKGKYVELRCDPISGHTALYWYRQSLGQGPEFLIYFQGTGAADDSGLPNDRFFAVRPEGSVSTLKIQRTERGDSAVYLCASSLDSGQMTQYFGPGTRLLVL.

The rearrangement links TRBV27 to TRBJ2-5; 11 nucleotides agree with TRBD2. Germline CDR1 and CDR2: MNHEY and SMNVEV (reference sequence). Germline trimming cut 6 bases from V and 2 bases from J; bases unmatched to any gene: 2. The CDR3 spans 14 residues. This CDR3 reads CASRRLAGQETQYF. CDR3 bases: TGTGCCAGCAGGAGACTAGCGGGACAAGAGACCCAGTACTTC.

The chain recombines TRBV19 with TRBJ2-4; D gene unclear. CDR3 length: 14 residues. CDR1 LNHDA and CDR2 SQIVND come from the germline V gene (reference sequence). V shed 2 bases and J shed 0 bases, with 5 bases lying between them. CDR3 in DNA: TGTGCCAGTAGTATACAGCTAGCCAAAAACATTCAGTACTTC. Its protein product is CASSIQLAKNIQYF.

This chain connects TRBV28 to TRBJ1-1; D is unclear. V lost 3 bases and J lost 4, with 18 bases in between. Germline values: CDR1 MDHEN, CDR2 SYDVKM. The CDR3 has 16 amino acids. CDR3 coding DNA: TGTGCCAGCAGTTTTGTAGGACTCCCCGGGAGCACTGAAGCTTTCTTT. Protein product: CASSFVGLPGSTEAFF.

The chain recombines TRBV5-4 with TRBJ1-1; the D gene is possibly TRBD1 (5 bases). There are 14 residues in the CDR3. Germline values: CDR1 SGHNT, CDR2 YYREEE (reference sequence). V was trimmed by 3 bases and J by 2 bases, leaving 11 bases between them. CDR3 amino acids: CASSSTTANTEAFF. The CDR3 DNA reads TGTGCCAGCAGCTCGACGACAGCCAACACTGAAGCTTTCTTT.

This chain joins TRBV24-1 and TRBJ2-2, with 9 bases identical to TRBD2. The junction had 7 bases not matched to a gene; V was cut back by 3 bases and J by 3 bases. In germline, CDR1 is KGHDR, CDR2 SFDVKD. The CDR3 sequence is 17 residues long. CDR3 DNA: TGTGCCACCAGTGATATTAGCGGGAGTCGGGACACCGGGGAGCTGTTTTTT. Protein product: CATSDISGSRDTGELFF.

The V and J genes are TRBV7-8 and TRBJ2-5; TRBD2 matches 11 bases. Trimming took 2 bases from V and 1 from J; bases not matched to a gene: 3. The CDR3 is made up of 16 amino acids. In germline, CDR1 is SGHVS, CDR2 FQNEAQ. CDR3 in amino acids: CASSLRLAGGQETQYF. CDR3 sequence (DNA): TGTGCCAGCAGCTTAAGGCTAGCGGGAGGCCAAGAGACCCAGTACTTC.

The rearrangement links TRBV5-1 to TRBJ2-5; 10 bases agree with TRBD2. V lost 2 bases to trimming and J lost 5 bases; unmatched junction nucleotides: 3. Germline CDR1 SGHRS, CDR2 YFSETQ. CDR3 length: 14 residues. The DNA for the CDR3 is TGCGCCAGCAGCTTCCTAGCGGGAGTGGAGACCCAGTACTTC. It is translated as CASSFLAGVETQYF. Full variable domain (rest looked up from reference TRBV5-1 and TRBJ2-5): KAGVTQTPRYLIKTRGQQVTLSCSPISGHRSVSWYQQTPGQGLQFLFEYFSETQRNKGNFPGRFSGRQFSNSRSEMNVSTLELGDSALYLCASSFLAGVETQYFGPGTRLLVL.

This clone was found once. The chain is built from TRBV6-5 and TRBJ1-2; D may be TRBD1 (5 bases). The length of the CDR3 is 15 residues. Germline V gene lookup returns CDR1 MNHEY and CDR2 SVGAGI. Trimming left V 6 bases short and J 0 bases short, with 14 bases between. The CDR3 DNA reads as TGTGCCAGCAGACAGGACGGCCGAACTAACTATGGCTACACCTTC. Residues: CASRQDGRTNYGYTF.

The CDR3: CASSSWTSGRGETQYF. The CDR3 DNA reads as TGTGCCAGCAGCTCCTGGACTAGCGGGAGGGGTGAGACCCAGTACTTC. The rearrangement links TRBV5-4 to TRBJ2-5; 15 positions match TRBD2. The CDR3 is made up of 16 amino acids. Germline assignment: CDR1 SGHNT and CDR2 YYREEE (reference sequence). J gave up 5 bases and V 3 bases, and 5 bases lay outside the gene matches.

The chain combines TRBV12-3 or TRBV12-4 with TRBJ1-5; the match to TRBD1 covers 7 bases. There are 13 residues in the CDR3. V was clipped by 6 bases and J by 4 bases; unmatched bases: 3. The CDR3 loop reads CASRRGQNQPQHF. Written as DNA, the CDR3 is TGTGCCAGCAGAAGGGGGCAAAATCAGCCCCAGCATTTT.

The chain carries TRBV4-2 and TRBJ2-1; D is perhaps TRBD2 (7 bases). Germline V gene data show CDR1 as LGHNA and CDR2 as YNFKEQ. Trimming removed 4 bases at V and 3 bases at J, with 19 bases between. The CDR3 runs to 17 residues. The CDR3 region is CASSRSGGRENYNEQFF. The CDR3 DNA follows: TGTGCCAGCAGCCGCTCTGGGGGGCGGGAGAACTACAATGAGCAGTTCTTC.

V and J are TRBV4-1 and TRBJ1-5; TRBD1 agrees at 7 bases. There are 16 residues in the CDR3. The V segment lost 5 bases and the J segment 0 bases; nucleotides outside the gene matches: 7. CDR1 and CDR2 (germline): MGHRA, YSYEKL. CDR3 sequence: CASSVGQPNSNQPQHF. CDR3 DNA: TGCGCCAGCAGCGTGGGACAGCCAAATAGCAATCAGCCCCAGCATTTT.

The V and J genes are TRBV4-1 and TRBJ2-1; 8 bases agree with TRBD2. Losses at the gene ends were 4 bases for V and 9 bases for J; bases not matched to a gene: 20. Germline CDR1 reads MGHRA; CDR2 reads YSYEKL. This CDR3 region has 18 residues. CDR3 sequence: CASSPDMSGTRVLTEQFF. The CDR3 bases are TGCGCCAGCAGCCCCGATATGAGCGGGACTAGGGTTCTCACTGAGCAGTTCTTC.

The chain couples TRBV27 to TRBJ1-2; the D gene is possibly TRBD1 (5 bases). This CDR3 spans 17 amino acids. Germline CDR1 reads MNHEY; CDR2 reads SMNVEV (reference sequence). The V end lost 0 bases, the J end lost 5 bases, and 19 bases lay between the germline ends. The CDR3 bases are TGTGCCAGCAGTTTATCGATGGGTAGGGGCCGCTTATATGGCTACACCTTC. It yields the protein CASSLSMGRGRLYGYTF.

The gene calls are TRBV19 and TRBJ2-3; the D gene is possibly TRBD2 (5 bases). The CDR3 is made up of 16 amino acids. Germline V CDR1 and CDR2: LNHDA, SQIVND (reference sequence). The ends were cut back, 3 bases at V and 4 bases at J, with 17 bases in the middle. CDR3 coding DNA: TGTGCCAGTAGTATGTCGGGCAATCTGCGGGCAGATACGCAGTATTTT. As protein: CASSMSGNLRADTQYF.

The chain is built from TRBV7-2 and TRBJ2-1; perhaps TRBD1 as D (6 bases). Germline V gene lookup returns CDR1 SGHTA and CDR2 FQGNSA. The CDR3 contains 14 residues. V was pared by 1 base and J by 3 bases, with 7 bases between. CDR3 nucleotide sequence: TGTGCCAGCAGCTTAGTAGGGGGCTACAATGAGCAGTTCTTC. It specifies CASSLVGGYNEQFF.

The chain uses TRBV19 and TRBJ2-2; 9 bases are a match to TRBD1. Germline V gives CDR1 LNHDA, CDR2 SQIVND (reference sequence). The V segment lost 9 bases and the J segment 6 bases; nucleotides outside the gene matches: 8. The CDR3 extends over 14 amino acids. CDR3 nucleotide sequence: TGTGCCAGCAGGGGACAGGGTTTTCCCGGGGAGCTGTTTTTT. Its protein product is CASRGQGFPGELFF.